The 20 T cell receptor beta chains listed next were all sequenced from one sample in a study of T-cell reconstitution after alpha-beta-depleted transplantation in children. A library of TCRbeta sequences, prepared with unique molecular identifiers, was generated. TCRdb re-called the PCR reads through MiXCR, storing one row per CDR3 protein. This table has 250,000 to 300,000 distinct CDR3 sequences, about a tenth appearing once. Sequencing used PBMCs from the stem cell graft donor, obtained from the stem cell graft. The receptors derive from a human donor who donated a stem cell graft to a child with SCID.

V and J are TRBV9 and TRBJ2-3; a weak D match, TRBD2 (6 bases). V lost 0 bases and J 1 base, leaving 9 bases between the germline ends. Germline V gene sequence: CDR1 SGDLS, CDR2 YYNGEE. The CDR3 loop spans 15 amino acids. CDR3 DNA sequence: TGTGCCAGCAGCGTAGGCGCTAGCGGCACAGATACGCAGTATTTT. It codes for CASSVGASGTDTQYF. Full variable domain (remainder filled in from reference TRBV9 and TRBJ2-3): DSGVTQTPKHLITATGQRVTLRCSPRSGDLSVYWYQQSLDQGLQFLIQYYNGEERAKGNILERFSAQQFPDLHSELNLSSLELGDSALYFCASSVGASGTDTQYFGPGTRLTVL.

The CDR3 bases are TGTGCCACCACCCCACCCTTGGTGACAGGAGGCACAGATACGCAGTATTTT. The encoded protein is CATTPPLVTGGTDTQYF. The J gene is TRBJ2-3, the V gene TRBV15, with D maybe TRBD1 (6 bases). The germline V gene has CDR1 LNHNV and CDR2 YYDKDF (reference sequence). V gave up 7 bases and J gave up 1 base, with 21 bases separating them. The CDR3 length is 17 residues. The variable domain in full, with the rest retrieved from reference TRBV15 and TRBJ2-3, is DAMVIQNPRYQVTQFGKPVTLSCSQTLNHNVMYWYQQKSSQAPKLLFHYYDKDFNNEADTPDNFQSRRPNTSFCFLDIRSPGLGDTAMYLCATTPPLVTGGTDTQYFGPGTRLTVL.

V gene TRBV27 combines with J gene TRBJ2-7, with 7 bases aligning to TRBD1. Germline V gene lookup returns CDR1 MNHEY and CDR2 SMNVEV (reference sequence). The CDR3 is 14 residues long. J lost 5 bases, V lost 3 bases, and 7 bases had no gene match. CDR3 bases: TGTGCCAGCAGTTTTAGACAGGGTACGGACGAGCAGTACTTC. Protein sequence: CASSFRQGTDEQYF.

The chain uses TRBV10-3 and TRBJ1-1; no clear D gene. This CDR3 has 14 residues. Germline V gene sequence: CDR1 ENHRY, CDR2 SYGVKD. Deletions cut 2 bases from V and 4 bases from J, with 11 bases between. CDR3 in amino acids: CAISEAVVGTEAFF. For the CDR3, the DNA is TGTGCCATCAGTGAGGCAGTGGTCGGCACTGAAGCTTTCTTT.

This sequence joins TRBV5-1 and TRBJ2-5, with 7 bases identical to TRBD2. The germline CDR1 and CDR2 sequences are SGHRS and YFSETQ. This CDR3 has 14 residues. The junction had 7 bases not matched to a gene; V was cut back by 4 bases and J by 4 bases. The CDR3 loop is CASSPTGGLETQYF. The CDR3 DNA reads as TGCGCCAGCAGCCCCACCGGGGGGTTAGAGACCCAGTACTTC.

The chain is built from TRBV9 and TRBJ1-1; 7 nucleotides align to TRBD1. Germline CDR1 is SGDLS and CDR2 is YYNGEE. CDR3 length: 15 residues. V was clipped by 3 bases and J by 5 bases; unmatched bases: 10. The CDR3 nucleotides are TGTGCCAGCAGCGCGTACAGGGGATTTGGGACTGAAGCTTTCTTT. It specifies CASSAYRGFGTEAFF.

This clonotype has just a few counts. The chain employs TRBV6-5 and TRBJ2-7; 9 nucleotides match TRBD1. With 4 bases clipped from V and 3 bases from J, the junction kept 16 bases outside the gene matches. Germline-derived CDR1 and CDR2 are MNHEY and SVGAGI. The CDR3 is 18 amino acids. The DNA of the CDR3 is TGTGCCAGCAGTTCCGTACCCCAATCCGGGACAGGGAACTACGAGCAGTACTTC. This translates into CASSSVPQSGTGNYEQYF.

This sequence joins TRBV2 and TRBJ2-7; D is unclear. Germline-derived CDR1 and CDR2 are SNHLY and FYNNEI. Trimming cost V 2 bases and J 4 bases, with 9 bases left between them. The CDR3 has 13 amino acids. CDR3 sequence reads: CASSESHGYEQYF. In DNA, the CDR3 is TGTGCCAGCAGTGAAAGCCACGGATACGAGCAGTACTTC.

In regard to this clonotype: The junction does not match germline at one end; this may be a read error. The chain recombines TRBV12-3 or TRBV12-4 with TRBJ2-1; 10 bases match TRBD1. The CDR3 is 18 residues long. The CDR3 region has the DNA TGTGCCAGCTGTTTAGCGACCTTCATGAGACAGGGGGCAAGGGAGCAGTTCTTC. It translates to CASCLATFMRQGAREQFF.

This clonotype was seen ten or more times. A read error may explain this, as a much larger clone is one base away. This chain joins TRBV6-5 and TRBJ2-5, with D uncertain. The CDR3 covers 11 residues. The V and J ends lost 4 bases and 3 bases respectively, with 3 bases between them. Germline CDR1 reads MNHEY; CDR2 reads SVGAGI. CDR3 nucleotides: TGTGCCAGCAGTTTTAAAGAGACCCAGTACTTC. Its translation is CASSFKETQYF.

The rearrangement uses TRBV10-2 and TRBJ1-2; 7 positions agree with TRBD1. The CDR3 runs to 14 residues. Trimming at V came to 2 bases and at J to 7 bases, leaving 7 bases not matched to a gene. Germline V lookup: CDR1 WSHSY, CDR2 SAAADI. CDR3 nucleotides: TGCGCCAGCAGTGAGGGACAGGTCACTTTTGGCTACACCTTC. Translation: CASSEGQVTFGYTF.

This rearrangement joins TRBV29-1 to TRBJ1-2; D ambiguous. Per the germline V gene, CDR1 is SQVTM and CDR2 is ANQGSEA. The germline V and J ends were trimmed by 0 bases and 4 bases, with 6 bases remaining between them. The length of the CDR3 is 12 residues. CDR3 residues: CSVEDGSYGYTF. The DNA of the CDR3 is TGCAGCGTTGAAGATGGCAGCTATGGCTACACCTTC.

This clonotype was counted at least ten times. The rearrangement uses TRBV20-1 and TRBJ1-5; TRBD1 might be the D (5 bases). Germline assignment: CDR1 DFQATT and CDR2 SNEGSKA (reference sequence). V was cut by 4 bases and J by 9 bases, with 19 bases left in between. This CDR3 contains 14 residues. The CDR3 sequence: CSAITGTGAGPQHF. CDR3 in DNA: TGCAGTGCTATCACCGGGACCGGAGCCGGGCCCCAGCATTTT.

Only a few counts were recorded for this clonotype. The CDR3 protein is CSASRGAGMNTEAFF. CDR3 nucleotides: TGCAGTGCATCCAGGGGGGCAGGCATGAACACTGAAGCTTTCTTT. The rearrangement uses TRBV20-1 and TRBJ1-1; 7 nucleotides match TRBD1. CDR3 length: 15 amino acids. Germline assignment: CDR1 DFQATT and CDR2 SNEGSKA (reference sequence). V was pared by 6 bases and J by 0 bases, with 10 bases of the junction left unmatched.

This clonotype was counted only a few times. The chain uses TRBV10-3 and TRBJ1-1; D not resolved. The V gene's germline CDR1 is ENHRY and CDR2 SYGVKD. CDR3 length: 15 amino acids. V lost 2 bases, J lost 0 bases, and 10 bases lay in between. In DNA, the CDR3 is TGTGCCATCAGTGAGCGACCAGAAATGAACACTGAAGCTTTCTTT. This gives the protein CAISERPEMNTEAFF.

In this sample, this clonotype turned up once. This CDR3 reads CASSPGQAEMNTEAFF. CDR3 nucleotide sequence: TGTGCCAGCAGCCCCGGACAGGCAGAGATGAACACTGAAGCTTTCTTT. The chain joins TRBV9 to TRBJ1-1; 7 bases agree with TRBD1. Losses at the gene ends were 4 bases for V and 0 bases for J; bases not matched to a gene: 9. Looked up from germline, CDR1 is SGDLS and CDR2 is YYNGEE. The CDR3 runs 16 residues.

This clonotype was counted between two and nine times. This chain links TRBV9 with TRBJ2-1, with D uncertain. V lost 3 bases and J lost 9, with 13 bases in between. Per germline, CDR1 SGDLS and CDR2 YYNGEE. The CDR3 is 13 residues long. CDR3 nucleotides: TGTGCCAGCAGCGGGAACCCGGGTTTTGAGCAGTTCTTC. Its translation is CASSGNPGFEQFF.

This clonotype was seen only a few times. The genes are TRBV2 and TRBJ2-3; 7 bases fit TRBD1. Trimming removed 7 bases from V and 4 bases from J; junction bases left unmatched: 5. CDR3 length: 13 residues. Germline CDR1 and CDR2: SNHLY and FYNNEI. The CDR3 DNA is TGTGCCAGCATTGGCAGGGGGTCAGATACGCAGTATTTT. Translating it yields CASIGRGSDTQYF.

V gene TRBV20-1 combines with J gene TRBJ2-5; D perhaps matches TRBD1 (7 bases). The CDR3 runs 15 residues. Germline V gives CDR1 DFQATT, CDR2 SNEGSKA (reference sequence). Trimming left V 0 bases short and J 4 bases short, with 15 bases between. This CDR3 is CSARETGRPIETQYF. In nucleotides, the CDR3 is TGCAGTGCTAGAGAGACAGGGAGGCCTATAGAGACCCAGTACTTC.

Only a few counts were recorded for this clonotype. The CDR3 DNA reads TGTGCCAGCAGTTTTTCTCAGGGGGAAATAGAGACCCAGTACTTC. It is translated as CASSFSQGEIETQYF. The rearrangement links TRBV12-3 or TRBV12-4 to TRBJ2-5, with 7 bases that match TRBD1. This CDR3 has 15 amino acids. V shed 3 bases, J shed 4 bases, and the junction held 8 bases outside the gene matches.